The rows below give T cell receptor beta chains drawn from one sample of a study of OX40 agonist ivuxolimab in advanced cancers. TCRdb's table, derived via immunoSEQ multiplex PCR, lists solely in-frame clones and lacks some. The sample carries around 62,000 clones, over 75% recorded once. Sequences were derived from CD4+ or CD8+ T cells sorted from blood, sampled in a trial of the OX40 agonist ivuxolimab. These receptor sequences come from an adult with an advanced solid tumor such as melanoma, head and neck, liver or kidney cancer. Both conserved end residues are part of each CDR3. D genes are given only for firm matches. Only some rows state a clone size, as once, few, many or a class for expanded clones.

>TRBJ2-2|.|TRBV15|.
CATSRDHGGPGELFF
TGTGCCACCAGCAGAGATCATGGAGGGCCCGGGGAGCTGTTTTTT
>TRBJ1-5|.|TRBV28|TRBD1
CASSLTGARNQPQHF
TGTGCCAGCAGTTTGACAGGGGCCCGCAATCAGCCCCAGCATTTT
>TRBJ2-1|.|TRBV29-1|.
CSPHGWGAHGLGYNEQFF
TGCAGCCCTCACGGATGGGGGGCGCATGGATTAGGGTACAATGAGCAGTTCTTC
>TRBJ1-1|.|TRBV7-8|.
CASSPGSLTEAFF
TGTGCCAGCAGCCCCGGGTCCCTCACTGAAGCTTTCTTT
>TRBJ2-7|.|TRBV5-5|.
CASSPTMSYEQYF
TGTGCCAGCAGCCCGACTATGAGCTACGAGCAGTACTTC
>TRBJ2-2|few|TRBV7-9|TRBD1
CASSLGQGVLGELFF
TGTGCCAGCAGCTTGGGGCAGGGGGTTCTCGGGGAGCTGTTTTTT
>TRBJ1-2|.|TRBV5-6|.
CASSFGGASGGYTF
TGTGCCAGCAGCTTCGGGGGCGCGTCAGGTGGCTACACCTTC
>TRBJ2-3|.|TRBV19|TRBD1
CASSETGSTDTQYF
TGTGCCAGTAGTGAGACAGGGAGCACAGATACGCAGTATTTT
>TRBJ2-2|once|TRBV13|TRBD1
CASSLGVPGGIAGELFF
TGTGCCAGCAGCTTAGGGGTACCAGGGGGCATCGCCGGGGAGCTGTTTTTT
>TRBJ1-1|few|TRBV19|.
CASSLQSGLMNTEAFF
TGTGCCAGTAGTCTTCAATCGGGACTGATGAACACTGAAGCTTTCTTT
>TRBJ1-2|.|TRBV21-1|.
CASSRRWSDLAGVDTF
TGTGCCAGCAGCCGCCGGTGGTCGGACCTCGCCGGAGTGGACACCTTC
>TRBJ2-3|.|TRBV7-8|.
CASSLSRADTQYF
TGTGCCAGCAGCTTAAGTAGGGCAGATACGCAGTATTTT